This TCR beta chain was retrieved from a study of cytomegalovirus exposure and HLA in healthy donors. Study findings and constraints: Most of the TCR beta V segments (in an earlier analysis) were productive either about 90% or about 30% of the time.

About this clone: What it binds is not known.

Use of 60 Vbeta and 13 Jbeta primers characterized the PCR. Libraries were prepared by immunoSEQ multiplex PCR; TCRdb keeps only in-frame clonotypes and omits some of them. The repertoire holds around 230,000 clones, with 78% as singletons. Germline V CDR1 and CDR2: LGHNA, YNFKEQ. This CDR3 has 14 amino acids. With 3 bases removed from V and 4 bases from J, the gap between germline ends came to 10 bases. The genes are TRBV4-2 and TRBJ1-3; tentatively, D is TRBD1 (5 bases). Sequencing input: PBMCs. The sequence was collected from a boy between 5 and 17 years old in good health and CMV-seronegative. CDR3 residues: CASSHQGPGNTIYF. CDR3 nucleotides: TGTGCCAGCAGCCACCAGGGTCCCGGAAACACCATATATTTT.